This T cell receptor beta chain was recorded in a study of blood T cell repertoires in COVID-19. In the study overall: From T cells, B-cell-depleted T cells, or PBMCs came the material, which was cDNA or gDNA.

Enrolled during active infection, Seattle patients were then followed longitudinally. Study processing details: Cell counts per sample came from amplifying reference gene primers. Repertoires were generated with immunoSEQ multiplex PCR, while TCRdb's copy carries only in-frame clones and drops some. The V and J calls and the clone size are those of that table, but D and trimming were determined from the DNA. The sample contains 150,000 to 200,000 clones, 70% to 85% of which appear only once. With 5 bases removed from V and 7 bases from J, the gap between germline ends came to 12 bases. This CDR3 spans 14 amino acids. Germline loops: CDR1 LNHDA, CDR2 SQIVND (reference sequence). Concerning this clone: Other nucleotide sequences in the sample specify the same CDR3.

Sequenced sample: peripheral blood. The receptor's source is an elderly man with COVID-19, enrolled during active disease. V and J are TRBV19 and TRBJ1-6; possible D gene TRBD1, 6 bases. In DNA, the CDR3 is TGTGCCAGTAGTGAGGACAGAGGGAATTCACCCCTCCACTTT. This translates into CASSEDRGNSPLHF.